A selection of T cell receptor beta chains follows, all from one sample in a study of beta chain features in type 1 diabetes. Profiled with immunoSEQ multiplex PCR; TCRdb holds only in-frame clones, not every one. This repertoire shows 500,000 to 800,000 clones, around 12% found once; its top ten account for 0.09% to 0.15%. The sample consisted of naive CD4+ T cells from blood. The receptors shown here come from a young man with type 1 diabetes. Both conserved end residues are part of each CDR3. The order of the fields is J gene, V gene, D gene, clone size, CDR3 protein, CDR3 DNA. A D gene is named only where the DNA matches it firmly. Part of the rows lack a size; the others show once, few, many or a class for expanded clones.

J: TRBJ2-1; V: TRBV29-1; D: NA; size: NA; CDR3: CSVAAGYNEQFF; DNA: TGCAGCGTTGCTGCGGGTTACAATGAGCAGTTCTTC
J: TRBJ2-3; V: TRBV2; D: NA; size: NA; CDR3: CASRGDTSTDTQYF; DNA: TGTGCCAGCAGGGGGGATACTAGCACAGATACGCAGTATTTT
J: TRBJ2-7; V: TRBV18; D: TRBD2; size: NA; CDR3: CASSPSGGTSYEQYF; DNA: TGTGCCAGCTCACCTAGCGGGGGGACTTCCTACGAGCAGTACTTC
J: TRBJ1-4; V: TRBV7-2; D: TRBD1; size: many; CDR3: CASSLAGGTGGEKLFF; DNA: TGTGCCAGCAGCTTAGCGGGTGGGACAGGTGGCGAAAAACTGTTTTTT
J: TRBJ2-2; V: TRBV9; D: TRBD2; size: few; CDR3: CASSITSGGHANTGELFF; DNA: TGTGCCAGCAGCATTACTAGCGGGGGACACGCGAACACCGGGGAGCTGTTTTTT
J: TRBJ2-7; V: TRBV19; D: NA; size: few; CDR3: CASSMLGASGSSKYF; DNA: TGTGCCAGTAGTATGTTAGGGGCCAGTGGTTCGTCGAAGTACTTC
J: TRBJ2-5; V: TRBV5-4; D: TRBD1; size: few; CDR3: CASSAGQGQGTQYF; DNA: TGTGCCAGCAGCGCGGGACAGGGGCAAGGGACCCAGTACTTC
J: TRBJ2-5; V: TRBV7-8; D: TRBD2; size: NA; CDR3: CASSQSGGAEWETQYF; DNA: TGTGCCAGCAGCCAGAGCGGGGGGGCGGAATGGGAGACCCAGTACTTC
J: TRBJ2-3; V: TRBV15; D: NA; size: few; CDR3: CATSRDLLSPSTDTQYF; DNA: TGTGCCACCAGCAGAGATCTCTTATCTCCTAGCACAGATACGCAGTATTTT
J: TRBJ2-7; V: TRBV30; D: TRBD1; size: NA; CDR3: CAWRGRGHYEQYF; DNA: TGTGCCTGGAGGGGCAGGGGGCACTACGAGCAGTACTTC
J: TRBJ1-4; V: TRBV18; D: TRBD1; size: few; CDR3: CASSPGQSNEKLFF; DNA: TGTGCCAGCTCACCGGGACAGTCTAATGAAAAACTGTTTTTT
J: TRBJ2-3; V: TRBV5-4; D: NA; size: few; CDR3: CASSRDRPSTDTQYF; DNA: TGTGCCAGCAGCCGTGACAGGCCCAGCACAGATACGCAGTATTTT
J: TRBJ1-5; V: TRBV6-5; D: NA; size: few; CDR3: CASSPRQADQPQHF; DNA: TGTGCCAGCAGTCCGAGACAGGCTGATCAGCCCCAGCATTTT
J: TRBJ2-7; V: TRBV7-2; D: NA; size: NA; CDR3: CASSLASSLRGSYEQYF; DNA: TGTGCCAGCAGCTTAGCGAGTAGCCTTCGAGGATCCTACGAGCAGTACTTC
J: TRBJ2-7; V: TRBV7-8; D: NA; size: few; CDR3: CASSLGAQVQTYEQYF; DNA: TGTGCCAGCAGCTTAGGTGCGCAGGTTCAAACCTACGAGCAGTACTTC
J: TRBJ2-7; V: TRBV5-1; D: NA; size: NA; CDR3: CASSIVQGYEQYF; DNA: TGCGCCAGCAGCATCGTACAGGGTTACGAGCAGTACTTC
J: TRBJ1-2; V: TRBV14; D: NA; size: NA; CDR3: CASSLNPGYGYTF; DNA: TGTGCCAGCAGCCTAAACCCAGGATATGGCTACACCTTC
J: TRBJ2-1; V: TRBV7-2; D: TRBD2; size: NA; CDR3: CASSFGTRGFNEQFF; DNA: TGTGCCAGCAGCTTCGGGACTAGGGGTTTCAATGAGCAGTTCTTC